The T cell receptor (beta chain) under discussion was sequenced for a study of regulatory T cells in long-lasting Graves disease. Time point specified: persistent/refractory GD, antithyroid drugs over 5 years with positive TRAb. PBMC RNA was the source of the TCR library. The CDR3 is 14 amino acids. Germline CDR1 is SGHAT and CDR2 is FQNNGV. V gave up 3 bases and J gave up 2 bases, with 10 bases separating them. Building the TCR beta libraries relied on iRepertoire HTBI primers, and CDR3 regions underwent Arm-PCR. TCRdb itself ran the multiplex PCR reads through MiXCR, one entry per CDR3 protein. Altogether 400,000 to 500,000 distinct CDR3 sequences are present, roughly 21% being singletons, with the ten largest covering approximately 6.4%. This clonotype has at least ten counts.

The V gene is TRBV11-2, the J gene TRBJ1-1; D unresolved. This sequence was found in a female donor with Graves disease. The material was peripheral blood mononuclear cells (PBMCs), obtained when the disease was refractory, from a patient treated with antithyroid drugs. The CDR3 sequence is CASSFSPGNTEAFF. Written as DNA, the CDR3 is TGTGCCAGCAGCTTTTCTCCCGGAAACACTGAAGCTTTCTTT.